Here is one T cell receptor (beta chain) with its context. Other nucleotide sequences from this sample produce the same CDR3. The data stem from a study of sequential checkpoint blockade in melanoma. The wider study: After both sequences, patients received maintenance nivolumab.

Specified treatment: randomized to nivolumab then ipilimumab (arm A) or the reverse (arm B). Sorted cells were live CD3+CD8+, lacking CD19 and CD56, from PBMCs. Only in-frame clones appear in the TCRdb table, and some are missing; sequencing was by immunoSEQ multiplex PCR. Seen here are about 20,000 clones, 82% observed once, and the top ten hold over 50%. Germline CDR1 and CDR2: LGHNA and YSLEER. V gave up 0 bases and J gave up 10 bases, with 13 bases separating them. The CDR3 totals 14 residues. This TCR came from a human donor with melanoma. The sample here was CD8+ T cells sorted from blood (inferred from file names), taken from a patient given nivolumab and ipilimumab in sequence. The chain couples TRBV4-3 to TRBJ2-1, with TRBD1 as a possible D gene (5 bases). This CDR3 is CASSQDLWGWEQFF. The DNA of the CDR3 is TGCGCCAGCAGCCAAGATTTGTGGGGCTGGGAGCAGTTCTTC.